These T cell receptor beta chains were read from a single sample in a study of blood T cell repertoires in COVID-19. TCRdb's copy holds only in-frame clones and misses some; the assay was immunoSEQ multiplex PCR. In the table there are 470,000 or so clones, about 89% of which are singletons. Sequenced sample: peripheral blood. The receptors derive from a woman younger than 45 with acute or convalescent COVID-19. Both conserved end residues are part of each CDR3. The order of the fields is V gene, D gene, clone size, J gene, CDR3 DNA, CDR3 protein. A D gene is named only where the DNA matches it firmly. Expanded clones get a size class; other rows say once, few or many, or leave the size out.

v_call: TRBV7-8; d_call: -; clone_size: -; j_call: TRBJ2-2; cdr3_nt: TGTGCCAGCAGCTTAGCCCCCAGAACCGGGGAGCTGTTTTTT; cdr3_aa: CASSLAPRTGELFF
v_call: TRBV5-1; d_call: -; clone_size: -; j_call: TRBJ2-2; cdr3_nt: TGCGCCAGCAGCTTACAATCCGAAACCGGGGAGCTGTTTTTT; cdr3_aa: CASSLQSETGELFF
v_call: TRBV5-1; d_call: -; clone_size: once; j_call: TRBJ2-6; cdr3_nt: TGCGCCAGCAGCTTGATCGCTGCCAGAGGGGCCAACGTCCTGACTTTC; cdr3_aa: CASSLIAARGANVLTF
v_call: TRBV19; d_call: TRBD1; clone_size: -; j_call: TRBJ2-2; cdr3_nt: TGTGCCAGTAGTATAGGAAGGGGGCGCGCGGACACCGGGGAGCTGTTTTTT; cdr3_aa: CASSIGRGRADTGELFF
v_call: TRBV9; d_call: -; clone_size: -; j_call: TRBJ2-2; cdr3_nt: TGTGCCAGCAGCGTAGTATCGGGGGGCGGCACCGGGGAGCTGTTTTTT; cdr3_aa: CASSVVSGGGTGELFF
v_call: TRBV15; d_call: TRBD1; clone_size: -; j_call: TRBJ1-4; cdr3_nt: TGTGCCACCAGCAACCCAAAAGGGGCACAGGGGTTACATGAAAAACTGTTTTTT; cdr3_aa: CATSNPKGAQGLHEKLFF
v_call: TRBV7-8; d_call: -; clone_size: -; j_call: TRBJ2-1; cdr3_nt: TGTGCCAGCAGCTTGGAGGGGACGTCGGGCTACAATGAGCAGTTCTTC; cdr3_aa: CASSLEGTSGYNEQFF
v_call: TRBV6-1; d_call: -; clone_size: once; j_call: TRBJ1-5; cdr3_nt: TGTGCCAGCAGTGAAGCAGGAGGAAATCAGCCCCAGCATTTT; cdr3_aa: CASSEAGGNQPQHF
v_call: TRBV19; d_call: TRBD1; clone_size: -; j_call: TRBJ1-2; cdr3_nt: TGTGCCAGTATCCAGCCGGGACAGGGGAAGAGTGGCTACACCTTC; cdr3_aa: CASIQPGQGKSGYTF
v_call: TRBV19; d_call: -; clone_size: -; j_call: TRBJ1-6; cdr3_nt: TGTGCCAGTAGTATGTCTACAGCCAACTATAATTCACCCCTCCACTTT; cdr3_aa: CASSMSTANYNSPLHF
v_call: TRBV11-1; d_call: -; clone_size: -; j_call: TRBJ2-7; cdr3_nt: TGTGCCAGCAGCCCAGGAGGCAGGAAACCCTACGAGCAGTACTTC; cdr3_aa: CASSPGGRKPYEQYF
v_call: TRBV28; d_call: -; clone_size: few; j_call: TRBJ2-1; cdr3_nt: TGTGCCAGCATAACCGGGACAAGCTCCTACAATGAGCAGTTCTTC; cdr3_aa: CASITGTSSYNEQFF
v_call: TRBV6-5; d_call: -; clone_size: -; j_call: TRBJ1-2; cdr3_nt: TGTGCCAGCAGTTTGTACAGAAACCTACAAGGCTACACCTTC; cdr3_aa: CASSLYRNLQGYTF
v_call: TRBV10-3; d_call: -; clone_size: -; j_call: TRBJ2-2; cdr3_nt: TGTGCCATCAGTGCGCAAGCCCCAGGAAGTGCCGGGGAGCTGTTTTTT; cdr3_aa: CAISAQAPGSAGELFF
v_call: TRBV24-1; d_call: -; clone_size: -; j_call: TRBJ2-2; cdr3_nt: TGTGCCACCAGTGATAGCTCACAGGGAGACACCGGGGAGCTGTTTTTT; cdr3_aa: CATSDSSQGDTGELFF
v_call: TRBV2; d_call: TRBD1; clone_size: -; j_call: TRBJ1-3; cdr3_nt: TGTGCCGGGGGGACAGGGGACGTTGGAAACACCATATATTTT; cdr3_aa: CAGGTGDVGNTIYF
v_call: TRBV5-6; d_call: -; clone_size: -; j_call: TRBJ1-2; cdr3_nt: TGTGCCACGCTGGTAGGGGGTACGGCTAACAACTATGGCTACACCTTC; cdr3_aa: CATLVGGTANNYGYTF
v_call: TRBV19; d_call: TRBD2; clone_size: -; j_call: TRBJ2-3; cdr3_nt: TGTGCCAGTAGTATAGCGGGGGGGCCGGCAGATACGCAGTATTTT; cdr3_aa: CASSIAGGPADTQYF
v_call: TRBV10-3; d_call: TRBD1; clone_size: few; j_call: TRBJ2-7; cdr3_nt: TGTGCCATCATGGCGGACAGGGACTCCTACGAGCAGTACTTC; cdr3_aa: CAIMADRDSYEQYF
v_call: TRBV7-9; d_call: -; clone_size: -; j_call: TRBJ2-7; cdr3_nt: TGTGCCAGCAGCTTGCGGCGGGGAACCTCCTACGAGCAGTACTTC; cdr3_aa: CASSLRRGTSYEQYF
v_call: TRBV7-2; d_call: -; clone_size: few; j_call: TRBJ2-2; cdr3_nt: TGTGCCAGCAGCCCCTTGCTCGGGACACTCTCCGGGGAGCTGTTTTTT; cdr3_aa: CASSPLLGTLSGELFF
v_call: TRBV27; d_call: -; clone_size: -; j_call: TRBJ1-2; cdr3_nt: TGTGCCAGCAGTTTAGGAGGGAATGGCTACACCTTC; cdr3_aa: CASSLGGNGYTF
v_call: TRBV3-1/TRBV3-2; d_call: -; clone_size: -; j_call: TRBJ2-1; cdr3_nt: TGTGCCAGCAGCCAAACTCGAAGGACACCTCGTTCCAATGAGCAGTTCTTC; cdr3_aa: CASSQTRRTPRSNEQFF
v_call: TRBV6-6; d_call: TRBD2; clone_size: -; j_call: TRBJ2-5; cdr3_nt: TGTGCCAGCTTGACTAGCGTGGGAAAGACCCAGTACTTC; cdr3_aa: CASLTSVGKTQYF
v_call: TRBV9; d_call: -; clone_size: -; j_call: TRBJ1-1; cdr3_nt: TGTGCCAGCTCACAGGGTGTTGGCACTGAAGCTTTCTTT; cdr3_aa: CASSQGVGTEAFF
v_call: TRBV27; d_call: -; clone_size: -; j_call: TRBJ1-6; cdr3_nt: TGTGCCAGCAGACCCGACAGGACCCGAGAGTGGAATTCACCCCTCCACTTT; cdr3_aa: CASRPDRTREWNSPLHF
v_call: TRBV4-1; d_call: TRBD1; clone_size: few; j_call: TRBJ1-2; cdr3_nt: TGCGCCAGCAGCTACCTGACAGGGGGCGACTATGGCTACACCTTC; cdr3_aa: CASSYLTGGDYGYTF
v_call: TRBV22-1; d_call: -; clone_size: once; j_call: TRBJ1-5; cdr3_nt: TGTCCTGGGAGCGATCTCGGGGAGAGTAGCCAGCATTTT; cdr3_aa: CPGSDLGESSQHF
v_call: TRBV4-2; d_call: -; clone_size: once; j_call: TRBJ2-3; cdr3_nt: TGTGCCAGCAGCTTACGGGATACGCAGTATTTT; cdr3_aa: CASSLRDTQYF
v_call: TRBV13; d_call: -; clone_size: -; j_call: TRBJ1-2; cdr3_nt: TGTGCCAGCAGCTTAGGGGGCACTGGCTACACCTTC; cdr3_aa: CASSLGGTGYTF
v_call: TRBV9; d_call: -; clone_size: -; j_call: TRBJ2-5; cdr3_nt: TGTGCCAGCGCGAAGGGGGAGACCCAGTACTTC; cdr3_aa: CASAKGETQYF
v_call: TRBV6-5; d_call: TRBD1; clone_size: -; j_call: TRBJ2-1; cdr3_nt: TGTGCCAGCAGTCCCTGGGACAGGGCAAATGAGCAGTTCTTC; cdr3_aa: CASSPWDRANEQFF
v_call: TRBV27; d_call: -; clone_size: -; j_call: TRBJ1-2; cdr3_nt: TGTGCCAGCTTGGCCAGGGGTACTCATGGCTACACCTTC; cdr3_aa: CASLARGTHGYTF
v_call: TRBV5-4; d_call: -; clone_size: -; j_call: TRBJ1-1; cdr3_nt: TGTGCCAGCAGCAGACCGACAGCGGAAGCTTTCTTT; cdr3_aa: CASSRPTAEAFF
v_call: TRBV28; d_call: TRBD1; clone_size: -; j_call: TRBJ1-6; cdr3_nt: TGTGCCAGCTGGGCCGGACAGGGGACGTCACCCCTCCACTTT; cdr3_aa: CASWAGQGTSPLHF
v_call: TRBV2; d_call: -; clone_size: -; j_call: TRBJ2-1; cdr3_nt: TGTGCCAGCAACGAGGACAGATACAATGAGCAGTTCTTC; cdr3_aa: CASNEDRYNEQFF
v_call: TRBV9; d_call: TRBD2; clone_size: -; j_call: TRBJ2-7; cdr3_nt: TGTGCCAGCAGCGTAGCGGGCGGGAGTAGCTACGAGCAGTACTTC; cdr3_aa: CASSVAGGSSYEQYF
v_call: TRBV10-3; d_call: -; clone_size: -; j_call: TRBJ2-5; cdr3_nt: TGTGCCATCAGGCAGACAGACCAAGAGACCCAGTACTTC; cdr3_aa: CAIRQTDQETQYF
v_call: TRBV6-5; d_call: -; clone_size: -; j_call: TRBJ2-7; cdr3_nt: TGTGCCACGGGGCGGGGGCAAGATTCCTACGAGCAGTACTTC; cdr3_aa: CATGRGQDSYEQYF
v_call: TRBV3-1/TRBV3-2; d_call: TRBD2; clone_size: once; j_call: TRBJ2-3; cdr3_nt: TGTGCCAGCAGCCCGGGGGGGCATGGAGATACGCAGTATTTT; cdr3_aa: CASSPGGHGDTQYF
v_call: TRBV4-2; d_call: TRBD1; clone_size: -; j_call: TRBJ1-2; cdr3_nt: TGTGCCAGCAGCCAAGTAGGGACAGGGGTGGTTCAGCCTTATGGCTACACCTTC; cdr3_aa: CASSQVGTGVVQPYGYTF
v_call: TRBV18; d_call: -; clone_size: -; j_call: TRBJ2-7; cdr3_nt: TGTGCCAGCTCACCAACAGGGACCTACGAGCAGTACTTC; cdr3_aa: CASSPTGTYEQYF
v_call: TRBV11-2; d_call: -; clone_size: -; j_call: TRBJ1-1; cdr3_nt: TGTGCCAGCAGCTTCTCCGCAGGCGTAAGCACTGAAGCTTTCTTT; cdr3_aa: CASSFSAGVSTEAFF
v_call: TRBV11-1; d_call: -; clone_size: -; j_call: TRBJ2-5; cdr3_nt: TGTGCCAGCAGCCCTCGGACATCGCAAGAAGAGACCCAGTACTTC; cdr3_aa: CASSPRTSQEETQYF
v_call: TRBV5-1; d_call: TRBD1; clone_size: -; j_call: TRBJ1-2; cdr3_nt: TGCGCCAGCAGTACACAGGGGGCAGACTATGGCTACACCTTC; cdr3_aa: CASSTQGADYGYTF
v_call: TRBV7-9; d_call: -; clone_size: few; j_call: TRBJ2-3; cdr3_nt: TGTGCCAGCAGCTCGAATATCAGGAGGTGGGAAGAAGATACGCAGTATTTT; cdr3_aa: CASSSNIRRWEEDTQYF
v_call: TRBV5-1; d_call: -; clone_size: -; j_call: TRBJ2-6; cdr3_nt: TGCGCCAGCAGCTTGGTGCGGGGAGACTCTGGGGCCAACGTCCTGACTTTC; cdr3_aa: CASSLVRGDSGANVLTF
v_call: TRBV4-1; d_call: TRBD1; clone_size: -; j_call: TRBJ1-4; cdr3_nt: TGCGCCAGCAGCCAAAGGGACAGGAGGTTTAATAGGGAAAAACTGTTTTTT; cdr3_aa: CASSQRDRRFNREKLFF
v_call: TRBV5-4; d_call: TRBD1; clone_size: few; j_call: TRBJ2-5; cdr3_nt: TGTGCCAGCAGCTTGTACGACAGGGGGCTTCGGGAGACCCAGTACTTC; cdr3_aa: CASSLYDRGLRETQYF
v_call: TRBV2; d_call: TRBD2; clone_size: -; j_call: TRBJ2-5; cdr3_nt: TGTGCCAGCAATACTCTGGATAGCGGGGTTACAGGCGGAGAGACCCAGTACTTC; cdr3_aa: CASNTLDSGVTGGETQYF
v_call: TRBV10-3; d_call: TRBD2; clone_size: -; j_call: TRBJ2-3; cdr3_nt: TGTGCCATCAGTGGGGCGGGACTATTCACAGATACGCAGTATTTT; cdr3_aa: CAISGAGLFTDTQYF
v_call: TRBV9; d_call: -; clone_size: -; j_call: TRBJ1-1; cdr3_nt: TGTGCCAGCAGCAAAAGACAGGCCGCGGACACTGAAGCTTTCTTT; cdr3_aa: CASSKRQAADTEAFF
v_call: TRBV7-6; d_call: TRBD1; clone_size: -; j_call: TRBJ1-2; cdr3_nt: TGTGCCAGCAGCTTCTCTTTCGGACAGGATTATGGCTACACCTTC; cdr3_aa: CASSFSFGQDYGYTF
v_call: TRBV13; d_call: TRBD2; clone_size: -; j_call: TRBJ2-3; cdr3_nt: TGTGCCAGCAGCTTAGGGCTAGCGGGGAATACGCAGTATTTT; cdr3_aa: CASSLGLAGNTQYF
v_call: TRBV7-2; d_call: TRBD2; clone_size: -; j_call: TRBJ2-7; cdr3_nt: TGTGCCAGCAGCTTAACTAGCGGGGGGAATTACGAGCAGTACTTC; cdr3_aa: CASSLTSGGNYEQYF
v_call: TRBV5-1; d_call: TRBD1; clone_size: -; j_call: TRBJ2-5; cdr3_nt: TGCGCCAGCAGCTTGGGCGGTTTAGGGGGCAGTGAGACCCAGTACTTC; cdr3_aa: CASSLGGLGGSETQYF
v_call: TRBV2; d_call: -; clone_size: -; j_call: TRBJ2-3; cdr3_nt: TGTGCCAGCCAGCGGGCTAGGAGCACAGATACGCAGTATTTT; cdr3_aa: CASQRARSTDTQYF